This TCR beta chain derives from a study of T-cell reconstitution after alpha-beta-depleted transplantation in children. A note on this clonotype: Its antigen is as yet unknown.

Study-wide points: From surviving recipient T cells and thymic progenitors came the high day-60 TCRbeta diversity observed in some patients. A year post-transplant, T-cell counts and diversity derived mostly from newly produced T cells.

Using unique molecular identifiers, the investigators prepared the TCRbeta library. TCRdb redid the calling of the PCR reads with MiXCR, one entry per CDR3 protein. The top ten clones hold about 2% of a sample with about 600,000 distinct CDR3 sequences, 13% of them seen once. This CDR3 comprises 15 residues. Trimming removed 5 bases from V and 7 bases from J; junction bases left unmatched: 7. In germline, CDR1 is SEHNR, CDR2 FQNEAQ (reference sequence). The chain is built from TRBV7-9 and TRBJ2-2; 10 bases match TRBD1. The clonotype was recovered from a male patient younger than 18 who had a stem cell transplant for acute myeloid leukemia, so the T cells may come from the graft donor. The sample here was PBMCs, mostly from graft donor cells, taken 360 days after TCRalphabeta/CD19-depleted stem cell transplant. The CDR3 region is CASSDRGRRIGELFF. CDR3 DNA sequence: TGTGCCAGCAGCGACAGGGGGCGCAGGATCGGGGAGCTGTTTTTT.